This TCR beta chain comes out of a study of human T cells and chemical hapten exposure. Each CDR3 protein is one row after TCRdb ran MiXCR on the RACE reads. Of about 52,000 distinct CDR3 sequences in the sample, approximately 10% were seen once. This clonotype has a count of ten or more. Specified time point: patch test 1, 2 weeks after DPC sensitization. Specified treatment: therapeutic diphenylcyclopropenone sensitization with weekly scalp DPC. Whole blood that had not been fractionated was the source of extracted total RNA. The starting material was whole blood, obtained in connection with sensitization to the hapten diphenylcyclopropenone (DPC). This TCR was sampled from a woman aged 40 to 50 with alopecia areata. Some clones in this sample may be carry-over from other donors' samples.

The CDR3: CASSIAVSSYEQYF. CDR3 in DNA: TGCGCCAGCAGTATAGCGGTCAGCTCCTACGAGCAGTACTTC. J is TRBJ2-7 and V is TRBV10-2; weak D call: TRBD2 (6 bases). The V gene's germline CDR1 is WSHSY and CDR2 SAAADI. Trimming removed 5 bases at V and 0 bases at J, with 11 bases between. This CDR3 is 14 amino acids long.